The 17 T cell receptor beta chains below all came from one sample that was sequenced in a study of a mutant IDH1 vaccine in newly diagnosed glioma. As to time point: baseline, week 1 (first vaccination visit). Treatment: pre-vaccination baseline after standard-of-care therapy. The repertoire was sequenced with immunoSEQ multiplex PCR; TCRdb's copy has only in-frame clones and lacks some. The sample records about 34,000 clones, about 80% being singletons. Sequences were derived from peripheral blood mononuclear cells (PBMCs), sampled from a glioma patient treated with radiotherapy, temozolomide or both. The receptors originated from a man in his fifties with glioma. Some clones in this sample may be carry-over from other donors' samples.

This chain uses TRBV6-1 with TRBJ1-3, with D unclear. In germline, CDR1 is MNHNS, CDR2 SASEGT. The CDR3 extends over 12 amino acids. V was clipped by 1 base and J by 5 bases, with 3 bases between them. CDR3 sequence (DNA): TGTGCCAGCAGTGAAGGGAGAAACACCATATATTTT. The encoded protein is CASSEGRNTIYF.

The CDR3 is CASSRTANTEAFF. The CDR3 DNA sequence: TGTGCCAGTAGTCGAACAGCGAACACTGAAGCTTTCTTT. The rearrangement uses TRBV19 and TRBJ1-1; D is unclear. Germline V lookup: CDR1 LNHDA, CDR2 SQIVND (reference sequence). This CDR3 contains 13 residues. V lost 5 bases to trimming and J lost 1 base, with 8 bases between them.

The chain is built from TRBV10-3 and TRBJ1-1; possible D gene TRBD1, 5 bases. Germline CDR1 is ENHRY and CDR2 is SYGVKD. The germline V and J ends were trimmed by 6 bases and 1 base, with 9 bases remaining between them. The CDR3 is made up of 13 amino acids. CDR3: CAISLDRNTEAFF. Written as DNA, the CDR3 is TGTGCCATCAGCTTAGACAGGAACACTGAAGCTTTCTTT.

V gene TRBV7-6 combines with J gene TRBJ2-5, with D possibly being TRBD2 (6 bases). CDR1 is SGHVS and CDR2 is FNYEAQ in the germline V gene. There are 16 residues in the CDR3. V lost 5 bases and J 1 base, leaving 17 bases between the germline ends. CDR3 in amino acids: CASSLMTRHPQETQYF. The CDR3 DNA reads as TGTGCCAGCAGCCTAATGACTAGACATCCCCAAGAGACCCAGTACTTC.

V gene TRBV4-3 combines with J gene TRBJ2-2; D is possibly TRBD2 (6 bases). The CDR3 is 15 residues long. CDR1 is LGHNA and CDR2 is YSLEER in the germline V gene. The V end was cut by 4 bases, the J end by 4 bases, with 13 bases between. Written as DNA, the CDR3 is TGCGCCAGCAGCCGCGGGGCTTGGATCACCGGGGAGCTGTTTTTT. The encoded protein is CASSRGAWITGELFF.

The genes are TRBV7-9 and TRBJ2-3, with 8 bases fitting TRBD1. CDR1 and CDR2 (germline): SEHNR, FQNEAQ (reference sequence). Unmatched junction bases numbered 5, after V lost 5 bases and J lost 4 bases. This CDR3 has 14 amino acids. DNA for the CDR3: TGTGCCAGCAGCCGATCAGGGGGCGCAGATACGCAGTATTTT. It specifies CASSRSGGADTQYF.

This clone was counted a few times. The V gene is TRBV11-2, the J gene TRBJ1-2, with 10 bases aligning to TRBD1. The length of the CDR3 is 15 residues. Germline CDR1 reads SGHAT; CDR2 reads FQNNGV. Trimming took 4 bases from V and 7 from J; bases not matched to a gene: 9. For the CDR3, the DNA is TGTGCCAGCAGCTCCCGACAGGGGGCACGACTTGGCTACACCTTC. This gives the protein CASSSRQGARLGYTF. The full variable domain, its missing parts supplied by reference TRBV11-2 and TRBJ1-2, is EAGVAQSPRYKIIEKRQSVAFWCNPISGHATLYWYQQILGQGPKLLIQFQNNGVVDDSQLPKDRFSAERLKGVDSTLKIQPAKLEDSAVYLCASSSRQGARLGYTFGSGTRLTVV.

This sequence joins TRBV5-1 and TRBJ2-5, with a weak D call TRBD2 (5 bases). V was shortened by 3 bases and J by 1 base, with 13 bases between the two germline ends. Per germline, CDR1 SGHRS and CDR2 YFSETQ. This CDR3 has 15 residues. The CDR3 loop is CASSWARVGQETQYF. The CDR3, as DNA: TGCGCCAGCAGCTGGGCGCGGGTCGGCCAAGAGACCCAGTACTTC.

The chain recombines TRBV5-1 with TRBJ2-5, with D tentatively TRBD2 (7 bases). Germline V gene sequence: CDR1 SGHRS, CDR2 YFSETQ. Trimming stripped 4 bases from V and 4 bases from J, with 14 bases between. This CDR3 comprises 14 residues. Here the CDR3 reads CASSPGGSRETQYF. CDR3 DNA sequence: TGCGCCAGCAGCCCGGGGGGCTCCCGAGAGACCCAGTACTTC.

CDR3 residues: CASSFGLAYEQYF. The CDR3 region has the DNA TGTGCCAGCAGCTTCGGGCTCGCCTACGAGCAGTACTTC. V gene TRBV7-9 combines with J gene TRBJ2-7; D is uncertain. Deletions cut 3 bases from V and 2 bases from J, with 8 bases between. The CDR3 contains 13 residues. Per the germline V gene, CDR1 is SEHNR and CDR2 is FQNEAQ (reference sequence). Variable domain in full (rest from reference TRBV7-9 and TRBJ2-7): DTGVSQNPRHKITKRGQNVTFRCDPISEHNRLYWYRQTLGQGPEFLTYFQNEAQLEKSRLLSDRFSAERPKGSFSTLEIQRTEQGDSAMYLCASSFGLAYEQYFGPGTRLTVT.

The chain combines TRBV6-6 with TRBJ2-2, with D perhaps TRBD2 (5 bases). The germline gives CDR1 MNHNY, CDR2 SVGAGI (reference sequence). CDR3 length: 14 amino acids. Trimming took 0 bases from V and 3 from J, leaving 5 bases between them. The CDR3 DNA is TGTGCCAGCAGTTACTCGGGAGACACCGGGGAGCTGTTTTTT. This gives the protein CASSYSGDTGELFF.

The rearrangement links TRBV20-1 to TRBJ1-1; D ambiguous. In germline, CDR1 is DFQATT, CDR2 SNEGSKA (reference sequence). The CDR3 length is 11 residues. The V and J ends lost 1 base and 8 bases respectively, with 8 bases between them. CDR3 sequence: CSARVREEAFF. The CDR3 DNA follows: TGCAGTGCTAGAGTTCGGGAAGAAGCTTTCTTT.

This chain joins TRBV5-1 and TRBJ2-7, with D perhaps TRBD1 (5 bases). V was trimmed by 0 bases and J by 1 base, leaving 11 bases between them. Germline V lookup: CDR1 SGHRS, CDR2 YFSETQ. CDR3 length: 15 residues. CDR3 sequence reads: CASSLDTGKSYEQYF. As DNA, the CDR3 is TGCGCCAGCAGCTTGGATACAGGAAAATCCTACGAGCAGTACTTC.

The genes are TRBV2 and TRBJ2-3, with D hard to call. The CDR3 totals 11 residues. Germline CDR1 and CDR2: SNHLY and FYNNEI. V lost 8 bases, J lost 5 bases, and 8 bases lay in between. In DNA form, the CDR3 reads TGTGCCAGCCAGTTGGGAGATACGCAGTATTTT. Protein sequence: CASQLGDTQYF.

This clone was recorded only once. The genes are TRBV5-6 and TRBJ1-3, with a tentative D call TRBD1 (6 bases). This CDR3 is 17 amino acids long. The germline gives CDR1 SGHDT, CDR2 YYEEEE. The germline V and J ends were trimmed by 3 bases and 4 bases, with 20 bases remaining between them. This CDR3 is CASSWRAPGARGNTIYF. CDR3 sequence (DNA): TGTGCCAGCAGCTGGCGGGCCCCAGGGGCCAGGGGAAACACCATATATTTT.

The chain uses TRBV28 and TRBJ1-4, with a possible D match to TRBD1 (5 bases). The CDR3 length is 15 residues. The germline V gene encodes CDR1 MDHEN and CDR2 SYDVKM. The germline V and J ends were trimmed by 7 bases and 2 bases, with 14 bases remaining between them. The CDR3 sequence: CASTLSGRTNEKLFF. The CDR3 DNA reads TGTGCCAGCACCCTATCGGGACGGACTAATGAAAAACTGTTTTTT.

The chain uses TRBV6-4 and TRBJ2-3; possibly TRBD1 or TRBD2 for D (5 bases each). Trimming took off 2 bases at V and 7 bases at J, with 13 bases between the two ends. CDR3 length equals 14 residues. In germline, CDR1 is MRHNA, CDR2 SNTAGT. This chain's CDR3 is CASSDGTDLHTQYF. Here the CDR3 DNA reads TGTGCCAGCAGTGACGGGACGGACTTACATACGCAGTATTTT.